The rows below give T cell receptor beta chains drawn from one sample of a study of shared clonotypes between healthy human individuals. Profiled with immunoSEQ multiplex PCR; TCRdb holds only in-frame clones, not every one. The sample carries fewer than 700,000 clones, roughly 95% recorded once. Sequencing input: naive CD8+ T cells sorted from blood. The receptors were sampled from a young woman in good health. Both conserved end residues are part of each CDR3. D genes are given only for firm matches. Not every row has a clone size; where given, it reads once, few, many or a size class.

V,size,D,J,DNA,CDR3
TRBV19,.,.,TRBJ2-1,TGTGCCAGTAGCACTCTAATTCAAGCGAAGAAGCGGGCTTACAATGAGCAGTTCTTC,CASSTLIQAKKRAYNEQFF
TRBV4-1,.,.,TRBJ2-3,TGCGCCAGCAGCCAAGGTTCGGGGACTCCACAGTGGACGCAGTATTTT,CASSQGSGTPQWTQYF
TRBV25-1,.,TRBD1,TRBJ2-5,TGTGCCAGCAGTGAAGGGACAGGGCAGGAGACCCAGTACTTC,CASSEGTGQETQYF
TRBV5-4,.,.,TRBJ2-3,TGTGCCAGCAGCTTGGGATCCGGGAAAGCAGATACGCAGTATTTT,CASSLGSGKADTQYF
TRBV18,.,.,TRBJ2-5,TGTGCCAGCTCCCCGGGAGTGGAGACCCAGTACTTC,CASSPGVETQYF
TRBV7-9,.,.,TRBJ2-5,TGTGCCAGCCTGACATCAGCGGACTACCAAGAGACCCAGTACTTC,CASLTSADYQETQYF
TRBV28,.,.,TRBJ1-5,TGTGCCAGCAGTTTATATGGGGACCAGCCCCAGCATTTT,CASSLYGDQPQHF
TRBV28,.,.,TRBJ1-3,TGTGCCAGCAGTCCCCCCGACATTCTGGCTGGAAACACCATATATTTT,CASSPPDILAGNTIYF
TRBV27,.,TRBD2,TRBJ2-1,TGTGCCAGCAGTTTATTTGCGGGAGATGAGCAGTTCTTC,CASSLFAGDEQFF
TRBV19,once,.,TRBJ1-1,TGTGCCAGTAGTATATTGGTTGGCACTGAAGCTTTCTTT,CASSILVGTEAFF
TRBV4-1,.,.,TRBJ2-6,TGCGCCAGCAGCCTCCGGGGCCTGTCTGGGGCCAACGTCCTGACTTTC,CASSLRGLSGANVLTF
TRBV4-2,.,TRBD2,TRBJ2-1,TGTGCCAGCAGCCAAGAACTAGCGGGAGGCGATGAGCAGTTCTTC,CASSQELAGGDEQFF
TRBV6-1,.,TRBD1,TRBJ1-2,TGTGCCAGCAGTGAAGGGACAGGGGAAGCTAACTATGGCTACACCTTC,CASSEGTGEANYGYTF
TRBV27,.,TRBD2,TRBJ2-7,TGTGCCAGCAGTTTATTTGCGGGAGCTCCCAACGAGCAGTACTTC,CASSLFAGAPNEQYF
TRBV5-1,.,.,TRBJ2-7,TGCGCCAGCAGCATAGGGGACACATACGAGCAGTACTTC,CASSIGDTYEQYF
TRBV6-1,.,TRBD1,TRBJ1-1,TGTGGTACGCAGGGGGCGCTTCCCGAAGCTTTCTTT,CGTQGALPEAFF
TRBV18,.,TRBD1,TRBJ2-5,TGTGCCAGCTCGGTTGGGGACAGACAAGAGACCCAGTACTTC,CASSVGDRQETQYF
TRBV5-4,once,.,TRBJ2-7,TGTGCCAGCAGCTTGGGTGGCCTTACAAACTACGAGCAGTACTTC,CASSLGGLTNYEQYF
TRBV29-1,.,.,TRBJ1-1,TGCAGCGTCACAGCTAACACTGAAGCTTTCTTT,CSVTANTEAFF
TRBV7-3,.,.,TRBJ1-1,TGTGCCAGCAGCTTCGGAGGATCTGAAGCTTTCTTT,CASSFGGSEAFF
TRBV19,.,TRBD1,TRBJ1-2,TGTGCCAGTATCCCGACGGGAGACAGGGCTGGCTATGGCTACACCTTC,CASIPTGDRAGYGYTF
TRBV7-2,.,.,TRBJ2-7,TGTGCCAGCAGCTTGGCGGGAAGTAGCTCCTACGAGCAGTACTTC,CASSLAGSSSYEQYF
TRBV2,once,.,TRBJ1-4,TGTGCCAGCCGAATGACCGACGGGAATGAAAAACTGTTTTTT,CASRMTDGNEKLFF
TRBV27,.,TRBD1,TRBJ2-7,TGTGCCAGCAGTTTCGGGACAGGGGCCTACGAGCAGTACTTC,CASSFGTGAYEQYF
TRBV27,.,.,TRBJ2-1,TGTGCCAGCAGTTTCGCGGGACGGCTCAATGAGCAGTTCTTC,CASSFAGRLNEQFF
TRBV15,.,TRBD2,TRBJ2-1,TGTGCCACCAGCAGTGGGACTAGCGGGAGTAATGAGCAGTTCTTC,CATSSGTSGSNEQFF
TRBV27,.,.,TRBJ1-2,TGTGCCAGCAGTTTATCCTACGGGGGGCTGGGTGTCTATGGCTACACCTTC,CASSLSYGGLGVYGYTF
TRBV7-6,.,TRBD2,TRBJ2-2,TGTGCCAGCAGCTCGGGACTAGCGGGAGGAAACACCGGGGAGCTGTTTTTT,CASSSGLAGGNTGELFF
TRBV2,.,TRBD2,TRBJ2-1,TGTGCCAGCAGTGAGACTAGCGGGAGGGCCTTTGAGCAGTTCTTC,CASSETSGRAFEQFF
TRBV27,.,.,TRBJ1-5,TGTGCCAGCAGTTTAACCCAGGGGAGGCAGCCCCAGCATTTT,CASSLTQGRQPQHF
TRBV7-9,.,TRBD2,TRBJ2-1,TGTGCCAGCAGCTTATTAGCGGGAGGGGTCCCTGAGCAGTTCTTC,CASSLLAGGVPEQFF
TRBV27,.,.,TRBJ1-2,TGTGCCAGCAGCCCCTCACAGGGTTTGGTTGGCTACACCTTC,CASSPSQGLVGYTF
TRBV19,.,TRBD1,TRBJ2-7,TGTGCCAGTAAAGGGACAGGATATACCTACGAGCAGTACTTC,CASKGTGYTYEQYF
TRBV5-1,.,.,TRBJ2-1,TGCGCCAGCAGCTTGGCCGGCCAGTACAATGAGCAGTTCTTC,CASSLAGQYNEQFF
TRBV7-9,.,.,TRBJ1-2,TGTGCCAGCAGCTACCAGGGTATCAATGGCTACACCTTC,CASSYQGINGYTF
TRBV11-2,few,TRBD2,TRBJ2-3,TGTGCCAGCAGCTTTGGGGCGGGAGGGCCGGTAGATACGCAGTATTTT,CASSFGAGGPVDTQYF
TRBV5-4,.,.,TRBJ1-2,TGTGCCAGCAGCCTGGCACGGGAAAACTATGGCTACACCTTC,CASSLARENYGYTF
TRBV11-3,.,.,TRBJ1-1,TGTGCCAGCAGCTTAACGGGGGTAACTGAAGCTTTCTTT,CASSLTGVTEAFF
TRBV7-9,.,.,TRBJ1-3,TGTGCCAGCAGCTTAGCGGAGGACATTTACTCTGGAAACACCATATATTTT,CASSLAEDIYSGNTIYF
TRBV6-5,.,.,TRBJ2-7,TGTGCCAGCAGTTCTCCCTTGCCACCCTACGAGCAGTACTTC,CASSSPLPPYEQYF
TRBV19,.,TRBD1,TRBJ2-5,TGTGCCAGTAGCCACTTCGACGGGACAGGGCGAACCGTCCAGTACTTC,CASSHFDGTGRTVQYF
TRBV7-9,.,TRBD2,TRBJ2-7,TGTGCCAGCAGCTTGGGACTAGCGGGAGATAAGGCCTACGAGCAGTACTTC,CASSLGLAGDKAYEQYF
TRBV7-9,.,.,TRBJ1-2,TGTGCCAGCAGCTTAGAGGAGTCAGCCAACGCCTATGGCTACACCTTC,CASSLEESANAYGYTF
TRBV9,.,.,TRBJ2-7,TGTGCCAGCAGCTCCGGGACGGCGACCTACGAGCAGTACTTC,CASSSGTATYEQYF
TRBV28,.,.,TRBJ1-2,TGTGCCAGCAGTACCCTCGAACTTATGTGGGGCTACACCTTC,CASSTLELMWGYTF
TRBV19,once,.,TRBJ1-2,TGTGCCAGTGGCCTAACGTGGGCAGATTATGGCTACACCTTC,CASGLTWADYGYTF
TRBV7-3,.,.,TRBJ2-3,TGTGCCAGCAGCACCGGACATGCAAGCACAGATACGCAGTATTTT,CASSTGHASTDTQYF
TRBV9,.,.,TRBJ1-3,TGTGCCAGCGGAGGAAGGACGGGATCCCGATATACGAACACCATATATTTT,CASGGRTGSRYTNTIYF
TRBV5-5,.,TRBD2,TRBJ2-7,TGTGCCAGCAGCTCCGAGGCGGGAGGGCCCTCGTACGAGCAGTACTTC,CASSSEAGGPSYEQYF
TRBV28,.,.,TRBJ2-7,TGTGCCAGCAGTTTATCAAACGAGCAGTACTTC,CASSLSNEQYF
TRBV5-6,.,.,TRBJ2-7,TGTGCCAGCAGCTTGGGCGGCTACGAGCAGTACTTC,CASSLGGYEQYF
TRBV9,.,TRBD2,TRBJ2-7,TGTGCCAGCAGCTCAGCGGGAGAAGACGAGCAGTACTTC,CASSSAGEDEQYF
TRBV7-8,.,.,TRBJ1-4,TGTGCCAGCAGCTTTTTCGCCGGAGAGGGGGGCACTAATGAAAAACTGTTTTTT,CASSFFAGEGGTNEKLFF
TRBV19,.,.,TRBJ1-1,TGTGCCAGTAGGATCGGAGCCACTGAAGCTTTCTTT,CASRIGATEAFF
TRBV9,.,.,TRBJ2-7,TGTGCCAGCAGTCCATGGCAAAACTACGAGCAGTACTTC,CASSPWQNYEQYF
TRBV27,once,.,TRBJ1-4,TGTGCCAGCAGTCCGAGTCCTGGTACTAATGAAAAACTGTTTTTT,CASSPSPGTNEKLFF
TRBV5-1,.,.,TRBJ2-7,TGCGCCAGCAGCTTGGGTGGGTATAGTAGTTCCTACGAGCAGTACTTC,CASSLGGYSSSYEQYF
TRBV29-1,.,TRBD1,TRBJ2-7,TGCAGCGTTGTGAGGGGACAGGGGCCCTACGAGCAGTACTTC,CSVVRGQGPYEQYF
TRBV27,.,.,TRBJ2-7,TGTGCCAGCAAAAAGTTGGACAGTTACTCCTACGAGCAGTACTTC,CASKKLDSYSYEQYF
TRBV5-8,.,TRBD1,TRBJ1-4,TGTGCCAGCAGCTCGCGGGACAGGGGGCGTGAGGTGTTTTTT,CASSSRDRGREVFF